This record covers a single TCR beta chain. This clone has a handful of counts. The target of this receptor is not known. Base qualities are not recorded, but no much larger clone differs from it by a single base. The CDR3 measures 16 amino acids from cysteine to phenylalanine. Only the CDR3 region is kept as DNA, spanning 48 bases read in frame from base 1. From V the trimming removes 5 bases and from J it removes 9 bases, while the gene matches leave 16 bases of the junction unaccounted for. Based on the germline V gene, the CDR1 and CDR2 sequences are SGHTA and FQGNSA. These data are taken from a study of cytomegalovirus exposure and HLA in healthy donors (TCRdb year 2017). Regarding the research as a whole: According to an earlier analysis of around 600 of the donors, about 190 million T cells yielded roughly 100 million unique TCR beta sequences and less than 300 Gb of sequence data. Around 320 gigabases of sequencing data and tens of millions of unique TCR sequences were included in an early release covering under 650 HLA-typed donors. The genetic ancestry cluster associated with self-reported Caucasian donors included roughly four fifths of the roughly 380 genotyped donors. The study aimed to test whether signatures of past pathogen exposure could be identified by cataloging public T cell receptors. The T cell repertoires of several hundred subjects were profiled by immunosequencing and related to cytomegalovirus serostatus. Along with the roughly 670-subject first cohort, a separate validation cohort of over a hundred different subjects was used. High-throughput TCR immunosequencing, statistical association of individual TCRs with disease status, and machine learning were combined to predict cytomegalovirus infection status. A later analysis re-analyzed previously published TCR beta repertoires from 650 to 800 donors and added high-resolution HLA genotyping to study TCR occurrence patterns. Rather than using new phenotypic data, the later analysis identified candidate immune exposures from TCR beta sequences and from how often those sequences occurred across donors. An earlier analysis of around 540 of the donors applied high-throughput TCR beta sequencing to assess whether each TCR beta V gene segment acted as functional or pseudogenic. Donor age, sex, ethnicity and CMV serostatus were compiled alongside the repertoire data. In a later genetic analysis, genome-wide SNP genotypes for about three fifths of the roughly 670 donors were used, and that subset was treated as a discovery cohort. Every discovery cohort repertoire had been produced on one sequencing platform. Both class I and class II loci were covered by HLA typing, at four-digit resolution. Typing coverage varied by locus: about 629-630 donors for A, B, C, DRB1 and DQB1; approximately 520 for DQA1; 606 for DPA1; approximately 470 for DPB1. Roughly five DR-DQ haplotypes were treated as single units for association and clustering because of strong linkage in the cohort. Among 398 genotyped donors of the cohort, an average of about 240,000 unique TCR beta nucleotide sequences were sequenced per donor, about a sixth of them non-productive.

General findings and caveats noted by the study authors: The 87-base-pair reads could not distinguish some IMGT-functional V segments, including TRBV6-2 and TRBV6-3, so those segments were excluded. The classifier was reported to diagnose cytomegalovirus status with high specificity and sensitivity in both the original and validation cohorts. A further reported finding was that TCR beta sequences accurately predicted the HLA-A and HLA-B alleles for most subjects in the first cohort. According to a later analysis, parvovirus B19, influenza, CMV and Epstein-Barr virus appeared linked to several top co-occurrence clusters. An association between a missense DCLRE1C variant and V-gene and J-gene trimming of TCR beta chains was found in a later genetic analysis and replicated in an independent cohort. In a later analysis, most CMV-associated TCR beta chains were found to appear HLA-restricted, with HLA associations seemingly driven largely by CMV exposure. Linkage disequilibrium might explain the correlated functional status among segregating V segments, but an unknown experimental factor could not be excluded. HLA typing was unavailable for some donors at each locus, so association tests used only the typed subset. This cohort had only TCR beta chains sequenced, and the lack of alpha or paired-chain data limited which features could be detected. Compared with the approximately 600-donor mean, donors in an Asian-associated ancestry cluster had fewer N-insertions in productive TCRs, according to a later genetic analysis. A cluster of highly shared sequence variants was judged likely to be a technical artifact of the sequencing pipeline. When HLA alleles, especially DR and DQ, strongly co-occurred, attributing TCR associations to individual alleles was difficult. In a later analysis, the rate of TCR association differed among HLA loci, with DRB1 alleles having the most associated TCRs and HLA-C alleles having the fewest. Presence/absence analyses assumed roughly uniform sequencing depth across donors, an assumption that may not hold. While some public TCRs were present in many individuals, most TCR sequences turned up only very rarely across donors. CMV serostatus was the only immune exposure information available for the cohort. Three of the identified cytomegalovirus-associated TCR beta chains were confirmed in vitro to be specific for cytomegalovirus antigens. A total of roughly 160 TCR beta chains were listed by the study as associated with cytomegalovirus. Compared with equally common non-associated chains, HLA-associated TCR beta chains in a later analysis were more clonally expanded and had lower generation probabilities. Specific HLA alleles were associated with 16,951 TCR beta sequences at a false discovery rate of 0.05 in a later analysis. An earlier analysis of around 540 of the donors showed that most TCR beta V segments appeared in productive rearrangements either about 87% or about 30% of the time, which broadly matched IMGT annotations. Some 16 rarely observed V segments, including chromosome 9 orphons, were excluded from the earlier analysis of about 500 of the donors because counts were too low. The authors suggested that the approach could potentially be generalized to other disease states and immunological phenotypes.

The library was obtained by the immunoSEQ multiplex PCR assay. The multiplex PCR relied on a mix of 60 forward primers for TCR Vbeta segments and 13 reverse primers for TCR Jbeta segments. The CDR3 region of rearranged TCR beta genes was amplified from genomic DNA with a multiplex PCR assay. On the Illumina HiSeq System, the amplified TCR beta libraries were sequenced as 87-base-pair reads. The published analysis was carried out like this. Across the roughly 640 repertoires, a later analysis counted 80 million or so unique TCR beta chains, roughly 11 million of which were shared by at least two donors. Raw reads were error-corrected and collapsed into unique sequences by a nearest-neighbor algorithm in which closely related sequences were merged to remove PCR and sequencing errors. CDR3 sequences were aligned to IMGT reference sequences to assign V, D and J gene segments. For a sequence to be retained, a match of at least six nucleotides was required to both a V gene segment and a J gene segment. Rearrangements were called productive when the CDR3 lacked stop codons and stayed in frame with V and J; all others were non-productive. CDR3 was defined according to IMGT convention as the region running from the second conserved V-encoded cysteine to the conserved J-encoded phenylalanine. The earlier analysis of around 640 of the donors excluded sequences that lacked an unambiguous match to a single V gene segment. In an earlier analysis of several hundred of the donors, V segments were called functional above 56.7% productive rearrangements and were called segregating when the between-donor standard deviation exceeded 5%. A statistical classification framework was built to diagnose cytomegalovirus status from the catalog of TCR beta chain sequences. V and J gene assignment, in a later analysis, came from comparing TCR nucleotide sequences with IMGT/GENE-DB human TR gene sequences. Using the TCRdist pipeline, a later analysis assigned CDR3 sequences along with most-parsimonious VDJ recombination scenarios. In a later analysis, each TCR beta chain was defined by its CDR3 amino acid sequence together with its V-gene family, and reads lacking a unique V-gene family were excluded. To address suspected cross-contamination and a sequencing artifact, a later analysis removed approximately 590 highly shared, low-generation-probability nucleotide sequences. A later analysis calculated a clonal expansion index for each public chain from normalized within-repertoire ranks of inferred template counts. In a later analysis, generation probabilities were computed with a VDJ recombination model fitted to out-of-frame rearrangements, and the resulting probabilities were checked against IGoR. In a later analysis, hypergeometric tests were used to score TCR-TCR, TCR-HLA and TCR-CMV co-occurrence, with a repertoire-size bias correction applied to TCR pairs. To estimate false discovery rates, a later analysis permuted the HLA or CMV assignments 20 times. In a later analysis, co-occurring TCRs were grouped with DBSCAN, and TCRdist sequence similarity was added when clustering was performed within HLA-allele-positive subsets. Repertoires with fewer than 30,000 or more than 120,000 public chains were left out of co-occurrence clustering, as were roughly five repertoires with anomalous nucleotide sharing. Imported from immuneACCESS, the table was reduced by TCRdb to in-frame sequences with V and J called. These copies leave out some clones; in studies compared against another copy, an unresolved V gene accounts for under half, and the cause of the remainder is not known. V, J and clone size were drawn from that table, and D and trimming were deduced from the DNA. In this sample the table shows about 110,000 clones, around 79% of which occur a single time. In total, the top ten clones hold roughly 3.6% of the sample.

The cohort was made up of several hundred healthy bone marrow donors. At the time of sampling, all cohort members were nominally healthy, though unrecorded immune exposures were likely present. The donor was CMV seronegative and was included in the group of 352 seronegative cohort members. A peripheral blood sample was provided by each donor, and peripheral blood mononuclear cells were used for TCR beta sequencing. Genomic DNA extraction from the blood cell samples was performed with the Qiagen DNeasy Blood Extraction Kit. This clonotype originated in a man aged 60-69 years in good health and CMV-seronegative. The chain is assembled from TRBV7-2 and TRBJ2-3, with 8 bases in between that match TRBD1. The source material was PBMCs. The CDR3 has the sequence CASSRPGQVKSRTQYF. The DNA sequence is TGTGCCAGCAGCAGACCGGGACAGGTGAAATCACGCACGCAGTATTTT.